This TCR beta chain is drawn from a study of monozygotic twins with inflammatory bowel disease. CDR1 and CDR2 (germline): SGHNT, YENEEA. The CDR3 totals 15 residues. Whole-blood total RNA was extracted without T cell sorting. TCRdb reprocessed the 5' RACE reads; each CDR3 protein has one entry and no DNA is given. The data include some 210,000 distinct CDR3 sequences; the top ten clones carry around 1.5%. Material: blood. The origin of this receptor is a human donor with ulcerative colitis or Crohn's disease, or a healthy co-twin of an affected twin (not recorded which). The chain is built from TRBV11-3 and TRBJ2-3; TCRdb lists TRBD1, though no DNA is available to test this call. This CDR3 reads CASSSGTGGADTQYF.